This passage covers 21 T cell receptor beta chains from one sample sequenced in a study of T cell changes during pregnancy in multiple sclerosis. Assay: immunoSEQ multiplex PCR; the TCRdb copy retains only in-frame clones and omits some. Among about 33,000 clones listed, around 90% were seen once. The sample here was CD4+ T cells from peripheral blood mononuclear cells, taken in the third trimester of pregnancy. These receptors all come from a female donor in good health, enrolled as a control in a pregnancy study.

The V gene is TRBV28, the J gene TRBJ1-2; unclear D gene. V was trimmed by 6 bases and J by 8 bases, leaving 13 bases between them. Looked up from germline, CDR1 is MDHEN and CDR2 is SYDVKM. The CDR3 runs 12 residues. For the CDR3, the DNA is TGTGCCAGCAGGTCTGGAGCGGGGGGCTACACCTTC. Its translation: CASRSGAGGYTF.

J is TRBJ1-6 and V is TRBV15; the D is unclear. V was cut by 3 bases and J by 8 bases, with 11 bases left in between. The germline V gene has CDR1 LNHNV and CDR2 YYDKDF (reference sequence). This CDR3 has 14 amino acids. CDR3 bases: TGTGCCACCAGCAGGGCCCTGGTGGATTCACCCCTCCACTTT. As protein: CATSRALVDSPLHF.

The chain recombines TRBV18 with TRBJ1-2; perhaps TRBD1 as D (6 bases). V was cut by 4 bases and J by 6 bases, with 12 bases left in between. Looked up from germline, CDR1 is KGHSH and CDR2 is LQKENI. The CDR3 consists of 13 residues. Here the CDR3 DNA reads TGTGCCAGCTCACGGGGGGGCAGAGATGGCTACACCTTC. This translates into CASSRGGRDGYTF.

V is TRBV21-1 and J is TRBJ1-5; TRBD1 is the table's D call, not checked against the DNA. TRBV21-1 is recorded as a pseudogene. The CDR3 totals 16 residues. The CDR3 sequence: CASSKAGTESEQPQHF. The CDR3 DNA reads as TGTGCCAGCAGCAAAGCAGGGACAGAGTCGGAGCAGCCCCAGCATTTT.

The chain is built from TRBV5-1 and TRBJ2-7; TRBD2 matches at 10 bases. J gave up 4 bases and V 4 bases, and 11 bases lay outside the gene matches. CDR1 is SGHRS and CDR2 is YFSETQ in the germline V gene. This CDR3 contains 16 residues. CDR3 region: CASSRTPSGSLYEQYF. DNA for the CDR3: TGCGCCAGCAGCAGAACCCCTAGCGGGAGCTTATACGAGCAGTACTTC.

This CDR3 reads CASSESRRETQYF. Here the CDR3 DNA reads TGTGCCAGCAGTGAATCACGGAGGGAGACCCAGTACTTC. This chain connects TRBV25-1 to TRBJ2-5, with D tentatively TRBD2 (5 bases). Germline assignment: CDR1 MGHDK and CDR2 SYGVNS. The V end lost 1 base, the J end lost 5 bases, and 8 bases lay between the germline ends. This CDR3 has 13 residues.

V is TRBV7-9 and J is TRBJ2-6; D gene ambiguous. Germline CDR1 reads SEHNR; CDR2 reads FQNEAQ (reference sequence). With 4 bases removed from V and 0 bases from J, the gap between germline ends came to 10 bases. This CDR3 is 16 amino acids long. Written as DNA, the CDR3 is TGTGCCAGCAGCTCCGGGTTGTTCTCTGGGGCCAACGTCCTGACTTTC. Protein product: CASSSGLFSGANVLTF.

The CDR3, as DNA: TGCGCCAGCAGTGAAGGTAGCGGGGGCACAGATACGCAGTATTTT. Its translation is CASSEGSGGTDTQYF. V and J are TRBV10-1 and TRBJ2-3, with TRBD2 identical over 8 bases. Per germline, CDR1 WNHNN and CDR2 SYGVQD (reference sequence). This CDR3 region has 15 residues. Unmatched junction bases numbered 3, after V lost 3 bases and J lost 1 base.

The chain couples TRBV7-3 to TRBJ2-1, with 11 bases fitting TRBD2. This CDR3 contains 15 residues. V gave up 5 bases and J gave up 6 bases; unmatched junction bases: 6. Germline V gene data show CDR1 as SGHTA and CDR2 as FQGTGA. CDR3 sequence reads: CASSKTSGSTNEQFF. The CDR3 DNA reads as TGTGCCAGCAGCAAAACTAGCGGGAGTACCAATGAGCAGTTCTTC.

This clone has only one observation. V usage is TRBV14 and J usage is TRBJ1-1; 7 bases fit TRBD1. In germline, CDR1 is SGHDN, CDR2 FVKESK. V dropped 6 bases and J dropped 9; count of bases not matched to a gene: 10. The CDR3 covers 13 residues. The CDR3 sequence is CASSADRAGKAFF. As DNA, the CDR3 is TGTGCCAGCAGTGCAGACAGGGCGGGGAAAGCTTTCTTT.

The chain couples TRBV15 to TRBJ1-5; 7 bases map to TRBD1. Per germline, CDR1 LNHNV and CDR2 YYDKDF (reference sequence). The CDR3 has 15 residues. With 0 bases clipped from V and 6 bases from J, the junction kept 5 bases outside the gene matches. The chain's CDR3 is CATSRETGVSQPQHF. Here the CDR3 DNA reads TGTGCCACCAGCAGAGAAACAGGGGTCTCTCAGCCCCAGCATTTT.

The V gene is TRBV28, the J gene TRBJ1-2, with D perhaps matching TRBD1 (5 bases). Trimming took 3 bases from V and 7 from J, leaving 21 bases between them. This CDR3 is built from 16 residues. From germline, CDR1 is MDHEN and CDR2 SYDVKM. CDR3 DNA: TGTGCCAGCAGTTTCGGTTCGCGGGGGAGGACCGGTGGCTACACCTTC. Amino acids: CASSFGSRGRTGGYTF.

This sequence joins TRBV2 and TRBJ2-5; 8 bases fit TRBD2. Germline V CDR1 and CDR2: SNHLY, FYNNEI. The CDR3 runs to 18 residues. V lost 4 bases to trimming and J lost 2 bases; unmatched junction nucleotides: 15. CDR3 sequence reads: CASSARLLAGGWQETQYF. The CDR3 DNA reads as TGTGCCAGCAGTGCCCGGCTCCTTGCGGGGGGCTGGCAAGAGACCCAGTACTTC.

The CDR3 is CASWDRGRTEAFF. CDR3 DNA: TGTGCCAGCTGGGACAGGGGTCGGACTGAAGCTTTCTTT. The chain joins TRBV28 to TRBJ1-1; 10 bases line up with TRBD1. With 8 bases clipped from V and 5 bases from J, the junction kept 5 bases outside the gene matches. The CDR3 length is 13 residues. Germline loops: CDR1 MDHEN, CDR2 SYDVKM.

The chain is built from TRBV29-1 and TRBJ1-1, with TRBD1 as a possible D gene (5 bases). The V gene lost 8 bases and the J gene lost 4 bases, with 14 bases spanning the gap. This CDR3 has 12 residues. The germline V gene encodes CDR1 SQVTM and CDR2 ANQGSEA. CDR3 protein: CSTDQGSTEAFF. The CDR3 bases are TGCAGCACGGATCAGGGAAGCACTGAAGCTTTCTTT. Variable domain in full (rest from reference TRBV29-1 and TRBJ1-1): SAVISQKPSRDICQRGTSLTIQCQVDSQVTMMFWYRQQPGQSLTLIATANQGSEATYESGFVIDKFPISRPNLTFSTLTVSNMSPEDSSIYLCSTDQGSTEAFFGQGTRLTVV.

DNA for the CDR3: TGTGCCAGCAGTGGCCCGACAGGGGACGGCTACACCTTC. The encoded protein is CASSGPTGDGYTF. The chain uses TRBV25-1 and TRBJ1-2; 8 bases fit TRBD1. Trimming cost V 4 bases and J 8 bases; bases outside gene matches: 6. The CDR3 loop spans 13 amino acids. CDR1 is MGHDK and CDR2 is SYGVNS in the germline V gene.

V is TRBV6-5 and J is TRBJ1-3, with TRBD1 matching 8 bases. The CDR3 has 15 residues. J gave up 8 bases and V 0 bases, and 6 bases lay outside the gene matches. CDR1 and CDR2 (germline): MNHEY, SVGAGI. The CDR3 DNA is TGTGCCAGCAGTTACTCTGGGACAGGCTCCTACACCATATATTTT. Translated: CASSYSGTGSYTIYF.

This clone has only one observation. The chain recombines TRBV11-3 with TRBJ2-1, with TRBD2 identical over 7 bases. CDR1 is SGHNT and CDR2 is YENEEA in the germline V gene. V gave up 5 bases and J gave up 7 bases; unmatched junction bases: 17. This CDR3 region has 17 residues. CDR3 in amino acids: CASSRGFGGERGNEQFF. CDR3 coding DNA: TGTGCCAGCAGCAGAGGATTTGGGGGGGAAAGAGGAAATGAGCAGTTCTTC. The complete variable domain, with remaining parts taken from reference TRBV11-3 and TRBJ2-1, reads EAGVVQSPRYKIIEKKQPVAFWCNPISGHNTLYWYLQNLGQGPELLIRYENEEAVDDSQLPKDRFSAERLKGVDSTLKIQPAELGDSAVYLCASSRGFGGERGNEQFFGPGTRLTVL.

CDR3 in DNA: TGTGCCAGCAGCTTAGATGGGACTAGCACAGATACGCAGTATTTT. Protein product: CASSLDGTSTDTQYF. The chain has TRBV7-2 and TRBJ2-3, with a tentative D call TRBD2 (6 bases). Germline V gives CDR1 SGHTA, CDR2 FQGNSA. Trimming stripped 1 base from V and 0 bases from J, with 8 bases between. The CDR3 is 15 residues long.

The chain couples TRBV10-1 to TRBJ2-7; D uncertain. Germline lookup yields CDR1 WNHNN and CDR2 SYGVQD (reference sequence). Trimming took 4 bases from V and 6 from J, leaving 10 bases between them. This CDR3 comprises 12 residues. The CDR3 is CASSVGEGEQYF. Written as DNA, the CDR3 is TGCGCCAGCAGTGTGGGCGAAGGCGAGCAGTACTTC.

The chain recombines TRBV9 with TRBJ2-2; 7 positions match TRBD2. The CDR3 has 16 residues. V lost 0 bases, J lost 1 base, and 3 bases stayed unmatched. Per the germline V gene, CDR1 is SGDLS and CDR2 is YYNGEE. For the CDR3, the DNA is TGTGCCAGCAGCGTAGTGAGCGGGGTGAACACCGGGGAGCTGTTTTTT. This sequence encodes CASSVVSGVNTGELFF. Based on the CDR3 plus reference TRBV9 and TRBJ2-2, the full variable domain is DSGVTQTPKHLITATGQRVTLRCSPRSGDLSVYWYQQSLDQGLQFLIQYYNGEERAKGNILERFSAQQFPDLHSELNLSSLELGDSALYFCASSVVSGVNTGELFFGEGSRLTVL.